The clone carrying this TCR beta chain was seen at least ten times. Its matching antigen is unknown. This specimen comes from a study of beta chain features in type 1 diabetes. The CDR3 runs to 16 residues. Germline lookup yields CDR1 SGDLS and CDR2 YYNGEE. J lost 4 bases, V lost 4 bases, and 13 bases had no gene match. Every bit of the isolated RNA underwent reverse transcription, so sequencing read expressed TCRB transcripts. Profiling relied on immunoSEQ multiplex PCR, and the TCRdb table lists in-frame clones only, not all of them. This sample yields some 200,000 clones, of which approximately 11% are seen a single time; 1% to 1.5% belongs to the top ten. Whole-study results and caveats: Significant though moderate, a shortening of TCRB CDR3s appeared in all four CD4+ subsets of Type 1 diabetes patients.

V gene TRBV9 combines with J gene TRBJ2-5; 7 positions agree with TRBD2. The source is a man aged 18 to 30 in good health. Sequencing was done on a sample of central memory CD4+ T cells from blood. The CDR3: CASSSSSASGRETQYF. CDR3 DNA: TGTGCCAGCAGCTCCTCTTCGGCTAGCGGTAGAGAGACCCAGTACTTC.